The clone carrying this TCR beta chain occurred once. Its matching antigen is unknown. The CDR3 extends over 13 amino acids. V lost 5 bases, J lost 5 bases, and 5 bases stayed unmatched. Germline CDR1 SGHVS, CDR2 FQNEAQ. The data belong to a study of cytomegalovirus exposure and HLA in healthy donors. The study ran its PCR with 60 Vbeta and 13 Jbeta primers. Per the authors' pipeline: As a later analysis found, there were 80 million to 90 million unique TCR beta chains, of which about 10 million were shared. The repertoire was sequenced with immunoSEQ multiplex PCR; TCRdb's copy has only in-frame clones and lacks some. V and J calls and clone size are given by that table; D and trimming were obtained from the DNA. The data contain 100,000 to 150,000 clones, 74% of them singletons. The study, taken as a whole, reports: Listed as cytomegalovirus-associated were 150 to 200 TCR beta chains. In vitro data verified a few CMV-associated chains as specific for CMV antigens. A later analysis by the authors found several of the most significant clusters apparently linked to common viral pathogens.

The rearrangement uses TRBV7-8 and TRBJ1-2; 7 bases line up with TRBD1. What was sequenced was PBMCs. The sequence was collected from a woman aged 45-65 years in good health and CMV-seropositive. The CDR3 DNA is TGTGCCAGCAGCGTGGGACAGTTTTATGGCTACACCTTC. Translated, it gives CASSVGQFYGYTF.